The present TCR beta chain was sequenced within a study of blood T cell repertoires in COVID-19. At the level of the study: Italy, Spain and the United States were the sources of the convalescent and acute COVID-19 samples. PBMCs, B-cell-depleted T cells, or T cells provided the cDNA or gDNA that made up the material.

As processed by the authors: Estimated nucleated cell counts came from reference gene primer amplification. Using immunoSEQ multiplex PCR, the repertoire was profiled, and TCRdb retains in-frame clones only, with some absent. That table furnishes V, J and clone size, whereas the DNA furnished D and trimming. There are over 30,000 clones in the sample; roughly 86% occur only once, and 40% to 50% lies in the top ten. Germline V gene lookup returns CDR1 SGHVS and CDR2 FQNEAQ. The CDR3 runs 18 residues. The ends lost 4 bases at V and 0 bases at J; junction bases unmatched: 7. V and J are TRBV7-8 and TRBJ2-2; 11 bases match TRBD1. The source of this sequence is a man aged 80 or over with active or convalescent COVID-19. The material sequenced was peripheral blood. The CDR3 DNA sequence: TGTGCCAGCAGCTCGCGGACAGGGGGCCCCTCGAACACCGGGGAGCTGTTTTTT. Its protein product is CASSSRTGGPSNTGELFF.